This record looks at one T cell receptor beta chain sequence and its context. There is no known antigen for this receptor. No clone much larger than this one lies a single base away; base qualities are absent. This entry belongs to a study of blood T cell repertoires in COVID-19 (dated by TCRdb to about 2020). Background on the whole study: Samples from collaborators originated in the United States, Italy and Spain and spanned both the acute and convalescent phases of COVID-19. Where available, HLA class I and class II types were taken from metadata supplied by the sample provider and were not determined by assay-based typing. The samples were drawn from the first 160 participants of the ongoing ImmuneRACE study and from 950 to 1,500 subjects provided by 6 global collaborators. The dataset comprised deeply sampled blood TCRbeta repertoires from subjects exposed to, actively infected with, or recovered from COVID-19. The repertoires were made available in a free public database intended to serve as a resource for research on the immune response to SARS-CoV-2. The material from the prospective study consisted of cDNA or gDNA derived from T cells, B-cell-depleted T cells, or PBMCs. The sample metadata nearly always contained a de-identified subject ID, COVID-19 status, age in years and sex. Summary of the overall study and its limitations: The amount of clinical and demographic metadata varied by source and participant and was provided uncurated.

Collaborating institutions collected whole blood in K2EDTA tubes following their own protocols. For TCRbeta analysis, collaborators shipped samples as frozen whole blood, isolated PBMCs, or DNA extracted from either of those sample types. TCRbeta CDR3 regions were amplified from genomic DNA using the immunoSEQ Assay, a bias-controlled multiplex PCR. The paper's processing steps were these. The number of nucleated cells in each sample was estimated by amplification of reference gene primers within the assay. Sequence reads were collapsed and filtered to measure the absolute abundance of every unique TCRbeta CDR3 rearrangement. Productive Simpson clonality was computed per sample as the square root of Simpson's diversity index over productive rearrangements. Not all clones reach the TCRdb copy of this immuneACCESS table, which keeps in-frame sequences only. Checked studies attribute under half of the gap to unresolved V genes and leave the rest unexplained. The DNA was the basis for D and trimming; V, J and clone size are from that table. The sample table lists about 140,000 clones, 80% to 85% of them with a count of one. The ten largest make up less than 4% of the sample.

Taken from cysteine to phenylalanine, the CDR3 has 13 residues. The CDR3 DNA has 39 bases and is translated from base 1. Taken from the germline V gene, the CDR1 and CDR2 loops are MGHDK and SYGVNS. The junction carries 13 bases between V and J, which are trimmed by 11 bases and 3 bases respectively. The sequence joins TRBV25-1 to TRBJ1-4; too little of a D gene remains to name it. This receptor was taken from a woman in her fifties or sixties with acute or convalescent COVID-19. The sequenced material came from peripheral blood. This receptor carries the CDR3 CAVEPAANEKLFF. The bases read TGTGCCGTCGAGCCGGCGGCTAATGAAAAACTGTTTTTT.